The 11 T cell receptor beta chains below were found in one sample sequenced in a study of shared clonotypes between healthy human individuals. This table comes from immunoSEQ multiplex PCR, and its TCRdb copy is limited to in-frame clones, with some not included. The repertoire includes under 600,000 clones, about 96% of them detected once, and roughly 0.05% sits in the top ten. Sequences were obtained from naive CD4+ T cells sorted from blood. As to subset: CD45RA+ positively selected. These receptors were collected from a young woman in good health.

This sequence joins TRBV7-9 and TRBJ2-7; D gene unclear. The CDR3 is 13 amino acids. Germline V lookup: CDR1 SEHNR, CDR2 FQNEAQ (reference sequence). Trimming cost V 5 bases and J 6 bases, with 14 bases left between them. CDR3 loop: CASSPRGYGEQYF. As DNA, the CDR3 is TGTGCCAGCAGCCCGCGAGGATACGGCGAGCAGTACTTC. Combining the CDR3 with reference TRBV7-9 and TRBJ2-7 gives the whole variable domain DTGVSQNPRHKITKRGQNVTFRCDPISEHNRLYWYRQTLGQGPEFLTYFQNEAQLEKSRLLSDRFSAERPKGSFSTLEIQRTEQGDSAMYLCASSPRGYGEQYFGPGTRLTVT.

The chain carries TRBV9 and TRBJ1-2; D call uncertain. V lost 0 bases and J 4 bases, leaving 10 bases between the germline ends. The CDR3 has 14 residues. Looked up from germline, CDR1 is SGDLS and CDR2 is YYNGEE. In DNA, the CDR3 is TGTGCCAGCAGCGTAGGAGAAGGATCCTATGGCTACACCTTC. It encodes CASSVGEGSYGYTF.

The chain carries TRBV6-5 and TRBJ1-2; TRBD1 matches at 8 bases. The length of the CDR3 is 14 residues. Germline V gives CDR1 MNHEY, CDR2 SVGAGI. V lost 0 bases, J lost 8 bases, and 5 bases stayed unmatched. DNA for the CDR3: TGTGCCAGCAGTTACTCGACAGGGGCGAACGGCTACACCTTC. It yields the protein CASSYSTGANGYTF.

The chain carries TRBV10-3 and TRBJ2-1; TRBD1 aligns across 12 bases. Germline values: CDR1 ENHRY, CDR2 SYGVKD. V trimming: 4 bases; J trimming: 6 bases; junction bases outside the gene matches: 4. The CDR3 sequence is 15 residues long. CDR3 coding DNA: TGTGCCATCAGTGCCCGGGACAGGGGGCTCAATGAGCAGTTCTTC. Amino acid sequence: CAISARDRGLNEQFF.

This rearrangement joins TRBV19 to TRBJ1-2; no definite D call. Trimming took 5 bases from V and 2 from J, leaving 12 bases between them. This CDR3 spans 14 amino acids. The germline V gene encodes CDR1 LNHDA and CDR2 SQIVND (reference sequence). The CDR3 here is CASSFVLGNYGYTF. The CDR3 coding sequence is TGTGCCAGTAGTTTCGTCCTGGGGAACTATGGCTACACCTTC. Full variable domain (remainder filled in from reference TRBV19 and TRBJ1-2): DGGITQSPKYLFRKEGQNVTLSCEQNLNHDAMYWYRQDPGQGLRLIYYSQIVNDFQKGDIAEGYSVSREKKESFPLTVTSAQKNPTAFYLCASSFVLGNYGYTFGSGTRLTVV.

CDR3 region: CATNWSGNQETQYF. The CDR3 DNA sequence: TGTGCCACCAACTGGAGCGGGAACCAAGAGACCCAGTACTTC. The rearrangement uses TRBV6-1 and TRBJ2-5, with TRBD2 matching over 7 bases. This CDR3 contains 14 residues. Germline-derived CDR1 and CDR2 are MNHNS and SASEGT. The V gene end was trimmed by 10 bases and the J gene end by 0 bases; junction bases not matched to a gene: 8.

The rearrangement uses TRBV29-1 and TRBJ2-5; D gene uncertain. CDR3 size: 14 residues. The germline V gene encodes CDR1 SQVTM and CDR2 ANQGSEA. V was pared by 6 bases and J by 0 bases, with 14 bases between. As DNA, the CDR3 is TGCAGCGTCGATGCGACCGGAGACCAAGAGACCCAGTACTTC. It is translated as CSVDATGDQETQYF.

This clone was seen a single time. This sequence joins TRBV19 and TRBJ2-3, with D perhaps matching TRBD2 (6 bases). V was shortened by 3 bases and J by 1 base, with 11 bases between the two germline ends. Per germline, CDR1 LNHDA and CDR2 SQIVND (reference sequence). This CDR3 is 15 amino acids long. For the CDR3, the DNA is TGTGCCAGTAGTATGGCGGGATTGGGCACAGATACGCAGTATTTT. It yields the protein CASSMAGLGTDTQYF.

The rearrangement uses TRBV25-1 and TRBJ2-7; either TRBD1 or TRBD2 may supply D (5 bases each). V lost 3 bases, J lost 2 bases, and 14 bases lay in between. From germline, CDR1 is MGHDK and CDR2 SYGVNS. The CDR3 runs 15 residues. CDR3 loop: CASSDYGTGTYEQYF. CDR3 DNA sequence: TGTGCCAGCAGTGACTATGGGACGGGGACCTACGAGCAGTACTTC.

The chain is built from TRBV5-1 and TRBJ1-1; D might be TRBD1 (5 bases). The V end was cut by 3 bases, the J end by 0 bases, with 18 bases between. Germline V CDR1 and CDR2: SGHRS, YFSETQ. The CDR3 spans 17 residues. The CDR3 nucleotides read TGCGCCAGCAGCTCTGGACATCAATCCTCCATGAACACTGAAGCTTTCTTT. This translates into CASSSGHQSSMNTEAFF.

The gene calls are TRBV19 and TRBJ2-7; 8 positions match TRBD2. V shed 5 bases, J shed 7 bases, and the junction held 10 bases outside the gene matches. The CDR3 runs to 14 residues. Per the germline V gene, CDR1 is LNHDA and CDR2 is SQIVND (reference sequence). This CDR3 reads CASSVTGTRREQYF. CDR3 nucleotide sequence: TGTGCCAGTAGTGTCACCGGGACTAGAAGGGAGCAGTACTTC.